The 25 T cell receptor beta chains reported below all come from one sample, sequenced in a study of blood T cell repertoires in COVID-19. Assay used: immunoSEQ multiplex PCR; TCRdb lists only in-frame clones, some missing. The sample holds nearly 250,000 clones; 65% to 90% are singletons and the top ten take approximately 9.1%. Sequenced material: PBMCs or T cells enriched from blood (not recorded which). These receptor sequences come from a woman aged 50 to 65 with acute COVID-19.

The chain recombines TRBV27 with TRBJ1-5; D gene unclear. The V gene's germline CDR1 is MNHEY and CDR2 SMNVEV (reference sequence). The CDR3 totals 13 residues. Trimming shortened V by 6 bases and J by 3 bases, and 9 bases separated the two germline ends. This CDR3 is CASSRGSNQPQHF. As DNA, the CDR3 is TGTGCCAGCAGCCGCGGATCCAATCAGCCCCAGCATTTT.

This chain links TRBV9 with TRBJ2-7, with 11 bases fitting TRBD2. The trim removed 0 bases at V and 4 bases at J, leaving 3 bases unmatched. The germline gives CDR1 SGDLS, CDR2 YYNGEE. This CDR3 has 15 amino acids. CDR3 nucleotides: TGTGCCAGCAGCGTAGCCGGGACTAGCGGATACGAGCAGTACTTC. This gives the protein CASSVAGTSGYEQYF.

V gene TRBV3-1 (or the pseudogene TRBV3-2) combines with J gene TRBJ1-3, with a possible D match to TRBD1 (5 bases). CDR1 is LGHDT and CDR2 is YNNKEL in the germline V gene (reference sequence). The V end was cut by 3 bases, the J end by 0 bases, with 15 bases between. This CDR3 spans 17 amino acids. The CDR3 loop is CASSQRSGGSSGNTIYF. For the CDR3, the DNA is TGTGCCAGCAGCCAGCGTTCCGGGGGGAGCTCTGGAAACACCATATATTTT.

The chain is built from TRBV7-9 and TRBJ2-1; D call uncertain. There are 12 residues in the CDR3. The V gene lost 1 base and the J gene lost 8 bases, with 6 bases spanning the gap. In germline, CDR1 is SEHNR, CDR2 FQNEAQ (reference sequence). CDR3: CASSLVADEQFF. CDR3 in DNA: TGTGCCAGCAGCTTAGTTGCGGATGAGCAGTTCTTC.

This clone was seen once. The chain links TRBV6-5 to TRBJ1-2, with TRBD1 matching 8 bases. Germline V gene lookup returns CDR1 MNHEY and CDR2 SVGAGI. V lost 8 bases and J lost 6; bases outside the gene matches: 2. The CDR3 has 11 amino acids. DNA for the CDR3: TGTGCCAGCTGGACAGGGAATGGCTACACCTTC. Amino acid sequence: CASWTGNGYTF.

This chain joins TRBV7-2 and TRBJ1-2; possible D gene TRBD1, 6 bases. V was shortened by 1 base and J by 4 bases, with 13 bases between the two germline ends. Germline CDR1 reads SGHTA; CDR2 reads FQGNSA. CDR3 length equals 15 residues. CDR3 in amino acids: CASSLDTGRAYGYTF. CDR3 nucleotides: TGTGCCAGCAGCTTAGACACAGGGCGGGCCTATGGCTACACCTTC.

This clone showed up just once. Sequence at one end of the junction differs from germline and may be a read error. The chain uses TRBV30 and TRBJ1-1; possibly TRBD1 for D (6 bases). Germline values: CDR1 GTSNPN, CDR2 SVGIG (reference sequence). The CDR3 has 12 residues. In DNA form, the CDR3 reads TGTGCCCGGAGAGGGGGGGACACTGAAGCTTTCTTT. This translates into CARRGGDTEAFF.

The rearrangement joins TRBV5-5 to TRBJ1-2, with D possibly matching TRBD1 (5 bases). Germline CDR1 is SGHKS and CDR2 is YYEKEE (reference sequence). The CDR3 contains 12 residues. The germline V and J ends were trimmed by 6 bases and 7 bases, with 13 bases remaining between them. The chain's CDR3 is CASNIGVGGYTF. The CDR3 bases are TGTGCCAGCAACATAGGGGTTGGTGGCTACACCTTC.

The gene calls are TRBV3-1 (or the pseudogene TRBV3-2) and TRBJ2-5; TRBD2 agrees at 10 bases. CDR3 length equals 15 residues. The germline gives CDR1 LGHDT, CDR2 YNNKEL (reference sequence). V shed 2 bases and J 4 bases; nucleotides not matched to a gene: 4. The CDR3 reads CASSQLLAGAETQYF. The CDR3, as DNA: TGTGCCAGCAGCCAACTCCTAGCGGGGGCAGAGACCCAGTACTTC.

J is TRBJ2-2 and V is TRBV12-3 or TRBV12-4; no definite D call. This CDR3 contains 10 residues. V lost 6 bases and J lost 6, with 2 bases in between. The CDR3, as DNA: TGTGCCAGCAGCTCCGGGGAGCTGTTTTTT. Translated, it gives CASSSGELFF.

A few counts support this clone. This sequence joins TRBV7-8 and TRBJ1-2; D is unresolved. The CDR3 has 14 residues. V was cut by 1 base and J by 4 bases, with 10 bases left in between. CDR1 and CDR2 from the germline V gene are SGHVS and FQNEAQ. The CDR3 loop reads CASSLGARGYGYTF. CDR3 DNA sequence: TGTGCCAGCAGCTTAGGTGCACGGGGCTATGGCTACACCTTC.

This chain uses TRBV27 with TRBJ1-2; D might be TRBD1 (5 bases). Trimming left V 3 bases short and J 5 bases short, with 19 bases between. This CDR3 contains 16 residues. In germline, CDR1 is MNHEY, CDR2 SMNVEV (reference sequence). As DNA, the CDR3 is TGTGCCAGCAGTTTCCAATACGGGGCGGGGGATTATGGCTACACCTTC. It is translated as CASSFQYGAGDYGYTF.

The rearrangement uses TRBV11-3 and TRBJ1-3; D not resolved. Germline assignment: CDR1 SGHNT and CDR2 YENEEA. The V end lost 11 bases, the J end lost 4 bases, and 18 bases lay between the germline ends. The length of the CDR3 is 14 residues. The CDR3 DNA follows: TGTGCCGGGTACTCGATCGGGTACGGAAACACCATATATTTT. It translates to CAGYSIGYGNTIYF.

V usage is TRBV11-1 and J usage is TRBJ2-2; D is perhaps TRBD2 (6 bases). Deletions cut 2 bases from V and 6 bases from J, with 7 bases between. Germline CDR1 reads SGHAT; CDR2 reads FQDESV (reference sequence). The CDR3 contains 13 residues. CDR3 nucleotide sequence: TGTGCCAGCAGCTTAAGACTAGCCGGGGAGCTGTTTTTT. It translates to CASSLRLAGELFF.

The chain has TRBV10-3 and TRBJ2-1; 15 nucleotides line up with TRBD2. The V segment lost 5 bases and the J segment 12 bases; nucleotides outside the gene matches: 17. CDR1 is ENHRY, CDR2 SYGVKD, per germline. The CDR3 has 18 residues. The CDR3 nucleotides are TGTGCCATCAGTCCCGGGACTAGCGGGGGGCTGGACAATGAGTTGCAGTTCTTC. It is translated as CAISPGTSGGLDNELQFF.

The rearrangement uses TRBV7-6 and TRBJ2-3; D gene unclear. Looked up from germline, CDR1 is SGHVS and CDR2 is FNYEAQ. CDR3 length equals 15 residues. V was clipped by 3 bases and J by 2 bases, with 12 bases between them. As DNA, the CDR3 is TGTGCCAGCAGCTTCCGAGACACCAACACAGATACGCAGTATTTT. Protein product: CASSFRDTNTDTQYF.

The chain combines TRBV7-2 with TRBJ2-7; TRBD1 matches at 10 bases. In germline, CDR1 is SGHTA, CDR2 FQGNSA. The CDR3 has 15 amino acids. V lost 6 bases to trimming and J lost 2 bases; unmatched junction nucleotides: 7. The CDR3 DNA sequence: TGTGCCAGCAGTCACGACAGGGGGCCTACCTACGAGCAGTACTTC. It codes for CASSHDRGPTYEQYF.

This clone was recorded once. The V and J genes are TRBV10-3 and TRBJ2-2; 8 bases agree with TRBD1. The CDR3 runs to 14 residues. The germline gives CDR1 ENHRY, CDR2 SYGVKD. V lost 6 bases and J lost 5; bases outside the gene matches: 5. The CDR3 DNA reads as TGTGCCATCAGGGACAGGGTCGGGACCGGGGAGCTGTTTTTT. Translated: CAIRDRVGTGELFF.

The rearrangement joins TRBV2 to TRBJ1-5; D perhaps matches TRBD1 (5 bases). CDR3 length: 15 residues. The germline V gene encodes CDR1 SNHLY and CDR2 FYNNEI. V was cut by 6 bases and J by 1 base, with 13 bases left in between. CDR3 in amino acids: CASRGGRVSNQPQHF. In nucleotides, the CDR3 is TGTGCCAGCAGGGGGGGACGGGTGAGCAATCAGCCCCAGCATTTT.

This chain links TRBV30 with TRBJ1-5; a possible D gene is TRBD1 (5 bases). Germline lookup yields CDR1 GTSNPN and CDR2 SVGIG (reference sequence). The CDR3 loop spans 12 amino acids. Trimming cost V 5 bases and J 7 bases, with 12 bases left between them. CDR3 in DNA: TGTGCCTGGCAGGGTTTATCGCAGCCCCAGCATTTT. Its translation is CAWQGLSQPQHF.

This clone is a singleton in its sample. The CDR3 spells CASSHRYETTTYEQYF. The DNA for the CDR3 is TGTGCCAGCAGCCACAGATATGAGACGACTACCTACGAGCAGTACTTC. The chain is built from TRBV14 and TRBJ2-7; perhaps TRBD2 as D (5 bases). The CDR3 runs 16 residues. With 3 bases removed from V and 2 bases from J, the gap between germline ends came to 17 bases. The germline gives CDR1 SGHDN, CDR2 FVKESK. Using reference TRBV14 and TRBJ2-7 for the parts outside the CDR3, the full variable domain is EAGVTQFPSHSVIEKGQTVTLRCDPISGHDNLYWYRRVMGKEIKFLLHFVKESKQDESGMPNNRFLAERTGGTYSTLKVQPAELEDSGVYFCASSHRYETTTYEQYFGPGTRLTVT.

The gene calls are TRBV6-5 and TRBJ1-2; TRBD1 might be the D (6 bases). This CDR3 contains 11 residues. The germline V gene has CDR1 MNHEY and CDR2 SVGAGI. Trimming shortened V by 6 bases and J by 4 bases, and 6 bases separated the two germline ends. The chain's CDR3 is CASRGGYGYTF. The CDR3 bases are TGTGCCAGCAGAGGGGGCTATGGCTACACCTTC.

This clone is a singleton in its sample. The chain joins TRBV3-1 (or the pseudogene TRBV3-2) to TRBJ1-1; maybe TRBD1 (6 bases). In germline, CDR1 is LGHDT, CDR2 YNNKEL (reference sequence). Trimming removed 4 bases from V and 4 bases from J, with 16 bases in between. This CDR3 spans 15 amino acids. The CDR3 sequence is CASSLQYRVGTEAFF. The CDR3 DNA sequence: TGTGCCAGCAGCCTCCAATACAGGGTGGGCACTGAAGCTTTCTTT.

The CDR3 is CASSLPGGNQPQHF. For the CDR3, the DNA is TGTGCCAGCAGCTTGCCGGGGGGCAATCAGCCCCAGCATTTT. The chain couples TRBV5-4 to TRBJ1-5; weak D call: TRBD1 (5 bases). This CDR3 contains 14 residues. V was trimmed by 1 base and J by 2 bases, leaving 7 bases between them. The V gene's germline CDR1 is SGHNT and CDR2 YYREEE (reference sequence).

In DNA, the CDR3 is TGTGCCAGCTCACGGACCGGGATCAACTCTGGAAACACCATATATTTT. It is translated as CASSRTGINSGNTIYF. J is TRBJ1-3 and V is TRBV18; D is undetermined. The V gene lost 4 bases and the J gene lost 0 bases, with 13 bases spanning the gap. The germline V gene has CDR1 KGHSH and CDR2 LQKENI. The CDR3 runs to 16 residues.